This is a list of T cell receptor beta chains from one sample in a study of CD8 T cells in Susac syndrome. Each CDR3 protein gets one entry after TCRdb re-called the immunoSEQ multiplex PCR reads with MiXCR. The data show 45,000 to 55,000 distinct CDR3 sequences, with 90% to 95% seen just once and more than 0.45% held by the top ten. Sequencing was performed on CD8+ T cells from PBMCs. The receptor source for this set is a human donor in good health. Both conserved end residues are part of each CDR3. A D gene is named only where the DNA matches it firmly. Size is stated for part of the rows, as once, few or many counts, or as a class when the clone is expanded.

CDR3aa: CAIRATGTGVYEQYF
CDR3nt: TGTGCCATCAGGGCGACAGGTACGGGGGTATACGAGCAGTACTTC
v_gene: TRBV10-3
abundance: .
j_gene: TRBJ2-7
d_gene: .

CDR3aa: CASGRQGSNQPQHF
CDR3nt: TGTGCCAGCGGTCGACAGGGTTCGAATCAGCCCCAGCATTTT
v_gene: TRBV28
abundance: .
j_gene: TRBJ1-5
d_gene: TRBD1

CDR3aa: CASSQEASGGFEQYF
CDR3nt: TGTGCCAGCAGCCAAGAAGCTTCAGGGGGCTTTGAGCAGTACTTC
v_gene: TRBV4-2
abundance: .
j_gene: TRBJ2-7
d_gene: TRBD1

CDR3aa: CASSWTGDTGELFF
CDR3nt: TGTGCCAGTAGTTGGACAGGGGACACCGGGGAGCTGTTTTTT
v_gene: TRBV19
abundance: .
j_gene: TRBJ2-2
d_gene: TRBD1

CDR3aa: CASSSYRLLAGTGDEQFF
CDR3nt: TGTGCCAGCAGTTCGTACCGACTTTTAGCGGGAACCGGCGATGAGCAGTTCTTC
v_gene: TRBV6-5
abundance: .
j_gene: TRBJ2-1
d_gene: TRBD2

CDR3aa: CASSQEGVASSYEQYF
CDR3nt: TGCGCCAGCAGCCAAGAGGGGGTAGCTAGCTCCTACGAGCAGTACTTC
v_gene: TRBV4-1
abundance: .
j_gene: TRBJ2-7
d_gene: .

CDR3aa: CASTRSSNSPLHF
CDR3nt: TGTGCCAGCACCCGATCCTCTAATTCACCCCTCCACTTT
v_gene: TRBV28
abundance: .
j_gene: TRBJ1-6
d_gene: .

CDR3aa: CAISLAGVYGGAYNEQFF
CDR3nt: TGTGCCATCTCCCTAGCGGGAGTATATGGGGGCGCCTACAATGAGCAGTTCTTC
v_gene: TRBV19
abundance: .
j_gene: TRBJ2-1
d_gene: TRBD2

CDR3aa: CASSVGQNYGYTF
CDR3nt: TGTGCCAGCAGCGTTGGTCAAAACTATGGCTACACCTTC
v_gene: TRBV9
abundance: few
j_gene: TRBJ1-2
d_gene: .

CDR3aa: CASSGDFYEQYF
CDR3nt: TGCGCCAGCAGCGGGGACTTCTACGAGCAGTACTTC
v_gene: TRBV5-1
abundance: few
j_gene: TRBJ2-7
d_gene: .

CDR3aa: CASSTSGRAAGELFF
CDR3nt: TGTGCCAGCAGCACAAGCGGGAGGGCCGCCGGGGAGCTGTTTTTT
v_gene: TRBV13
abundance: .
j_gene: TRBJ2-2
d_gene: TRBD2

CDR3aa: CASSPPERSQETQYF
CDR3nt: TGTGCCAGCAGTCCCCCGGAGCGAAGCCAAGAGACCCAGTACTTC
v_gene: TRBV28
abundance: .
j_gene: TRBJ2-5
d_gene: .

CDR3aa: CATSRDEGWTEAFF
CDR3nt: TGTGCCACCAGCAGAGATGAGGGGTGGACTGAAGCTTTCTTT
v_gene: TRBV15
abundance: .
j_gene: TRBJ1-1
d_gene: .

CDR3aa: CASSGTSGRPFTDTQYF
CDR3nt: TGTGCCAGCTCCGGGACTAGCGGGCGACCATTCACAGATACGCAGTATTTT
v_gene: TRBV2
abundance: .
j_gene: TRBJ2-3
d_gene: TRBD2

CDR3aa: CASSLLRAAKNIQYF
CDR3nt: TGTGCCAGCAGCCTCCTAAGGGCAGCCAAAAACATTCAGTACTTC
v_gene: TRBV5-6
abundance: .
j_gene: TRBJ2-4
d_gene: .

CDR3aa: CAWSPLLTGNEQYF
CDR3nt: TGTGCCTGGAGTCCCCTGCTTACAGGGAACGAGCAGTACTTC
v_gene: TRBV30
abundance: few
j_gene: TRBJ2-7
d_gene: .

CDR3aa: CASSLGVGTTFGTDTQYF
CDR3nt: TGTGCCAGCAGCTTAGGAGTAGGGACCACCTTTGGTACAGATACGCAGTATTTT
v_gene: TRBV7-9
abundance: once
j_gene: TRBJ2-3
d_gene: .

CDR3aa: CSVDSGRLNNEQFF
CDR3nt: TGCAGCGTGGATAGCGGGAGACTTAACAATGAGCAGTTCTTC
v_gene: TRBV29-1
abundance: .
j_gene: TRBJ2-1
d_gene: TRBD2

CDR3aa: CASSSTDATDTQYF
CDR3nt: TGTGCCAGCAGCTCGACAGACGCCACAGATACGCAGTATTTT
v_gene: TRBV7-9
abundance: .
j_gene: TRBJ2-3
d_gene: .

CDR3aa: CASSPTQGSGYTF
CDR3nt: TGTGCCAGCAGCCCCACTCAGGGGAGTGGCTACACCTTC
v_gene: TRBV3-1
abundance: .
j_gene: TRBJ1-2
d_gene: .

CDR3aa: CASSSTGTTGLAVISSYNEQFF
CDR3nt: TGTGCCAGCAGCTCGACAGGGACGACGGGACTAGCGGTGATAAGCTCCTACAATGAGCAGTTCTTC
v_gene: TRBV11-1
abundance: .
j_gene: TRBJ2-1
d_gene: TRBD2